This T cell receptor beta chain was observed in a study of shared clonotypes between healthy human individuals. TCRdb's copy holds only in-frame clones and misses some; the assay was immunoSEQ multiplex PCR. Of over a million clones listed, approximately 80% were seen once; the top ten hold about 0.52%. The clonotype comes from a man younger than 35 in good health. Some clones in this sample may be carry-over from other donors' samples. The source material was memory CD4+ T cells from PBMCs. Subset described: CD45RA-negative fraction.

The CDR3 bases are TGTGCCAGCAGCCCCCGAGGGGGGCAGAAGACCCAGTACTTC. The encoded protein is CASSPRGGQKTQYF. This chain links TRBV7-6 with TRBJ2-5; D assignment may be TRBD1 or TRBD2 (6 bases each). V was shortened by 5 bases and J by 6 bases, with 16 bases between the two germline ends. Germline V gives CDR1 SGHVS, CDR2 FNYEAQ. The CDR3 runs 14 residues.